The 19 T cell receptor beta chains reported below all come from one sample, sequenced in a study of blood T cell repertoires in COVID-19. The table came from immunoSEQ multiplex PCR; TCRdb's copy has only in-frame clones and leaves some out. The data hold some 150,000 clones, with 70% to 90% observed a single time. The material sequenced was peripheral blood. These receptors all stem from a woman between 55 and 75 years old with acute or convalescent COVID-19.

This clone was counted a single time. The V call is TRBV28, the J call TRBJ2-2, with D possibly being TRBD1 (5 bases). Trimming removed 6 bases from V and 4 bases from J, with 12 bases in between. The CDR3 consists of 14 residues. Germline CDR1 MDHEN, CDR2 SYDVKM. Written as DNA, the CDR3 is TGTGCCAGCAGGTCAGGGTTGAGCACCGGGGAGCTGTTTTTT. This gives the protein CASRSGLSTGELFF.

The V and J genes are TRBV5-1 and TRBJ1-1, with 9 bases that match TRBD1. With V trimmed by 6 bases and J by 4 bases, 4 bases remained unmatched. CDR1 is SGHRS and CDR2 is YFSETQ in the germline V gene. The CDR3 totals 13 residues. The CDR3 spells CASKGQGRTEAFF. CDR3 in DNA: TGCGCCAGCAAGGGACAGGGTCGCACTGAAGCTTTCTTT. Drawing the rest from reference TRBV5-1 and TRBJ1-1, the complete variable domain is KAGVTQTPRYLIKTRGQQVTLSCSPISGHRSVSWYQQTPGQGLQFLFEYFSETQRNKGNFPGRFSGRQFSNSRSEMNVSTLELGDSALYLCASKGQGRTEAFFGQGTRLTVV.

The CDR3: CASIDPGTEYYNEQFF. The CDR3 coding sequence is TGTGCCAGCATCGACCCCGGGACAGAATACTACAATGAGCAGTTCTTC. This sequence joins TRBV5-8 and TRBJ2-1; 7 nucleotides line up with TRBD1. The V gene end was trimmed by 6 bases and the J gene end by 3 bases; junction bases not matched to a gene: 12. Germline V CDR1 and CDR2: SGHTS, YDEGEE. The CDR3 loop spans 16 amino acids.

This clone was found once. The CDR3 DNA sequence: TGTGCCACCAGTGTTGGACAGGGGAAAGCTTTCTTT. Translating gives CATSVGQGKAFF. The rearrangement uses TRBV24-1 and TRBJ1-1; 9 positions agree with TRBD1. Germline loops: CDR1 KGHDR, CDR2 SFDVKD. The junction had 3 bases not matched to a gene; V was cut back by 5 bases and J by 9 bases. This CDR3 comprises 12 residues.

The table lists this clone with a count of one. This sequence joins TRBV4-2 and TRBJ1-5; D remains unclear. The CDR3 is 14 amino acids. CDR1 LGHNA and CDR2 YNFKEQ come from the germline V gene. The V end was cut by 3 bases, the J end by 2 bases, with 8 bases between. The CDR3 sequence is CASSQLSGNQPQHF. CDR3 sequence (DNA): TGTGCCAGCAGCCAGTTAAGCGGCAATCAGCCCCAGCATTTT.

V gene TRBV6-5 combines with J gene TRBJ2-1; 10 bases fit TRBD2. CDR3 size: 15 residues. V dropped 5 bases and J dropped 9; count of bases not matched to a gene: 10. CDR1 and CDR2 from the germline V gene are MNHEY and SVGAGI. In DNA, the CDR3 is TGTGCCAGCAGTCCCACTAGCGGGGTAATGGGTGAGCAGTTCTTC. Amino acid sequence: CASSPTSGVMGEQFF.

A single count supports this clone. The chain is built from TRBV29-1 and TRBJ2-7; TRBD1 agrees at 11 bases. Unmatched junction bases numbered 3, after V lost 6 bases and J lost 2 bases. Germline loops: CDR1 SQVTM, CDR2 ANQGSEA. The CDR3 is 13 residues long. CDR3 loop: CSVGTGGTYEQYF. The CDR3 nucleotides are TGCAGCGTGGGGACAGGGGGGACCTACGAGCAGTACTTC.

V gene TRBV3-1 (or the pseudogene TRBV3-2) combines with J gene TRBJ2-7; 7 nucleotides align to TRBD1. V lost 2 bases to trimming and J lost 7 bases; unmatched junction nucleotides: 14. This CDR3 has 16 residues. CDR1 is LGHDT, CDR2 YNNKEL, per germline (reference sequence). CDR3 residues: CASSQMDRTVSKEQYF. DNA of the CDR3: TGTGCCAGCAGCCAAATGGACAGGACCGTCTCCAAGGAGCAGTACTTC.

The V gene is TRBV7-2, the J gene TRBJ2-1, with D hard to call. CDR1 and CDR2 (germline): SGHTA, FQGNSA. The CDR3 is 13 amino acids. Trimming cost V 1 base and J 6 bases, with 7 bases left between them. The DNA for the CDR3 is TGTGCCAGCAGCTTAGGCCAGTTCAATGAGCAGTTCTTC. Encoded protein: CASSLGQFNEQFF.

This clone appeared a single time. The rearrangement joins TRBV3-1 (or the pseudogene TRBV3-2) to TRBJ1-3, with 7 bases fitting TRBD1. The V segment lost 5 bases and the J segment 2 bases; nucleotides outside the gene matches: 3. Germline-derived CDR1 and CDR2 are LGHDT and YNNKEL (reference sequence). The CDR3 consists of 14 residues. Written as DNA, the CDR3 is TGTGCCAGCAGCAGAGGGGGCCCTGGAAACACCATATATTTT. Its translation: CASSRGGPGNTIYF.

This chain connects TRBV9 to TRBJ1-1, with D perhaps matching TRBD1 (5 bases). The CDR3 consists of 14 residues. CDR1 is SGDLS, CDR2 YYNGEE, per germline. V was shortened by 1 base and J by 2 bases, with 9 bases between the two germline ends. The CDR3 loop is CASSVLGANTEAFF. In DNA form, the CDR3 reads TGTGCCAGCAGCGTATTAGGGGCTAACACTGAAGCTTTCTTT.

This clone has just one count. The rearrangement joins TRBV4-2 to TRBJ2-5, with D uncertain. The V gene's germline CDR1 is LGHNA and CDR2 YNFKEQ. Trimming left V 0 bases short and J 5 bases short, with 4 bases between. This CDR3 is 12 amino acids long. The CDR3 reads CASSQDSETQYF. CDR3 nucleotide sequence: TGTGCCAGCAGCCAAGATTCGGAGACCCAGTACTTC.

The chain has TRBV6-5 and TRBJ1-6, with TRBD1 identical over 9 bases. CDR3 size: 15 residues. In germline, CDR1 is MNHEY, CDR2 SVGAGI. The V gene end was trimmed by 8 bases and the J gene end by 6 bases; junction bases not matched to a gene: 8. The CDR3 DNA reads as TGTGCCAGCGGTCACCGGGACAGGGCTAATTCACCCCTCCACTTT. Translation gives CASGHRDRANSPLHF.

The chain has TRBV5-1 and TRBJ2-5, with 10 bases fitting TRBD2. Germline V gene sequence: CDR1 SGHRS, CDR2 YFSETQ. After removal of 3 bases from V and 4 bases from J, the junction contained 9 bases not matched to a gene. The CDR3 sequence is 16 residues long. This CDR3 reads CASSSSGGLSAETQYF. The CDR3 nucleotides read TGCGCCAGCAGCTCTAGCGGGGGCCTTTCCGCAGAGACCCAGTACTTC.

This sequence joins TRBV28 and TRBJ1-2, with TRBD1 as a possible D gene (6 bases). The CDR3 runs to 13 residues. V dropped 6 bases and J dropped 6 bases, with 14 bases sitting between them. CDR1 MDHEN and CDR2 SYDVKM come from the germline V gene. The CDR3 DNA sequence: TGTGCCAGCAGGTCAACAGGGTGGGATGGCTACACCTTC. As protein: CASRSTGWDGYTF.

This chain's CDR3 is CSATGTDTQYF. Written as DNA, the CDR3 is TGCAGCGCAACAGGGACAGATACGCAGTATTTT. This chain joins TRBV29-1 and TRBJ2-3; possibly TRBD1 for D (6 bases). The CDR3 spans 11 residues. V dropped 7 bases and J dropped 3 bases, with 8 bases sitting between them. Looked up from germline, CDR1 is SQVTM and CDR2 is ANQGSEA.

The CDR3 loop reads CATILAGNNEQFF. The CDR3 region has the DNA TGTGCCACCATCCTAGCGGGTAACAATGAGCAGTTCTTC. The chain has TRBV15 and TRBJ2-1, with TRBD2 identical over 8 bases. V lost 7 bases to trimming and J lost 5 bases; unmatched junction nucleotides: 4. This CDR3 has 13 amino acids. Germline V gene sequence: CDR1 LNHNV, CDR2 YYDKDF (reference sequence). The variable domain in full, with the rest retrieved from reference TRBV15 and TRBJ2-1, is DAMVIQNPRYQVTQFGKPVTLSCSQTLNHNVMYWYQQKSSQAPKLLFHYYDKDFNNEADTPDNFQSRRPNTSFCFLDIRSPGLGDTAMYLCATILAGNNEQFFGPGTRLTVL.

This chain's CDR3 is CASSLESGGTAYEQYF. The CDR3 DNA reads as TGTGCCAGCAGCCTGGAGTCAGGGGGCACGGCCTACGAGCAGTACTTC. The chain joins TRBV5-5 to TRBJ2-7, with 8 bases lining up with TRBD1. The CDR3 has 16 residues. CDR1 and CDR2 (germline): SGHKS, YYEKEE (reference sequence). Unmatched junction bases numbered 11, after V lost 4 bases and J lost 2 bases.

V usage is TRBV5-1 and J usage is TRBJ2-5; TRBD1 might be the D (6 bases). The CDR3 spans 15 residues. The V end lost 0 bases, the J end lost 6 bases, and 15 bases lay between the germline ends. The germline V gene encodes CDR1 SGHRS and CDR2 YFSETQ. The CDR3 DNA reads TGCGCCAGCAGCTTGGAACAGGGATCGGTGCAGACCCAGTACTTC. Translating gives CASSLEQGSVQTQYF.